This is a list of T cell receptor beta chains from one sample in a study of blood T cell repertoires in COVID-19. Sequencing was performed with immunoSEQ multiplex PCR; in TCRdb, only in-frame clones are kept and a portion is missing. The sample lists approximately 210,000 clones; 89% were seen once. The specimen was peripheral blood. Receptors originate from a woman aged 40 to 50 with acute or convalescent COVID-19. The CDR3 runs from the conserved cysteine through the conserved F or W. D genes are given only for firm matches. Clone size appears in some rows only: once, few, many, or a class for an expanded clone.

V gene	D gene	clone size	J gene	CDR3 protein	CDR3 DNA
TRBV6-5	NA	NA	TRBJ1-2	CASSTTGPWGYTF	TGTGCCAGCAGTACCACAGGGCCCTGGGGCTACACCTTC
TRBV1	NA	NA	TRBJ2-5	CTSQEDGLTPETQYF	TGCACCAGCCAAGAGGACGGACTAACCCCAGAGACCCAGTACTTC
TRBV28	TRBD1	NA	TRBJ1-1	CASGEGQGEAFF	TGTGCCAGCGGGGAAGGACAGGGGGAAGCTTTCTTT
TRBV12-3/TRBV12-4	NA	NA	TRBJ1-2	CASSLTGLGYTF	TGTGCCAGCAGTTTGACAGGTTTGGGCTACACCTTC
TRBV4-1	TRBD2	NA	TRBJ2-3	CASSHIQAGGQRDTQYF	TGCGCCAGCAGCCATATACAAGCGGGGGGGCAGAGAGATACGCAGTATTTT
TRBV30	TRBD1	NA	TRBJ1-2	CAGMPPTGPIGGYTF	TGTGCCGGAATGCCTCCGACAGGGCCTATTGGGGGCTACACCTTC
TRBV6-5	TRBD1	NA	TRBJ2-5	CASSYIRGETQYF	TGTGCCAGCAGTTACATCAGGGGGGAGACCCAGTACTTC
TRBV27	NA	NA	TRBJ1-1	CASSLFGSAEAFF	TGTGCCAGCAGTTTATTTGGGAGTGCTGAAGCTTTCTTT
TRBV15	NA	NA	TRBJ2-5	CATSRDEGRAETQYF	TGTGCCACCAGCAGAGATGAGGGTAGGGCAGAGACCCAGTACTTC
TRBV12-3/TRBV12-4	NA	NA	TRBJ1-4	CASSSTTNEKLFF	TGTGCCAGCAGTTCTACAACTAATGAAAAACTGTTTTTT
TRBV14	TRBD1	NA	TRBJ1-1	CASSQEPGGLLTEAFF	TGTGCCAGCAGCCAAGAACCAGGGGGCTTGTTGACTGAAGCTTTCTTT
TRBV28	TRBD1	NA	TRBJ1-2	CASKGTGVDYGYTF	TGTGCCAGCAAGGGGACAGGGGTTGACTATGGCTACACCTTC
TRBV4-1	TRBD1	NA	TRBJ1-2	CASSPGQGNKYGYTF	TGCGCCAGCAGCCCGGGACAGGGAAATAAGTATGGCTACACCTTC
TRBV4-2	TRBD1	NA	TRBJ1-4	CASSQALLTGLNEKLFF	TGTGCCAGCAGCCAGGCCCTTCTGACAGGGTTAAATGAAAAACTGTTTTTT
TRBV4-1	NA	NA	TRBJ1-2	CASSQETAAFGGYTF	TGCGCCAGCAGCCAAGAAACAGCCGCTTTTGGTGGCTACACCTTC
TRBV18	NA	NA	TRBJ1-5	CASSPSRHQPQHF	TGTGCCAGCTCACCTTCCAGGCATCAGCCCCAGCATTTT
TRBV12-3/TRBV12-4	NA	NA	TRBJ1-3	CASRAWEGNTIYF	TGTGCCAGCAGGGCATGGGAGGGAAACACCATATATTTT
TRBV5-6	NA	NA	TRBJ1-1	CASSFGSGAPEAFF	TGTGCCAGCAGCTTTGGTTCGGGAGCACCTGAAGCTTTCTTT
TRBV5-1	TRBD2	NA	TRBJ2-1	CASSRAGSGGISSYNEQFF	TGCGCCAGCAGCCGGGCAGGTAGCGGGGGAATCAGCTCCTACAATGAGCAGTTCTTC
TRBV7-2	NA	once	TRBJ2-5	CASILMGGSKTQYF	TGTGCCAGCATCCTAATGGGGGGTAGCAAGACCCAGTACTTC